This is a list of T cell receptor beta chains from one sample in a study of shared clonotypes between healthy human individuals. Using immunoSEQ multiplex PCR, the repertoire was profiled, and TCRdb retains in-frame clones only, with some absent. Altogether 2 million to 2.5 million clones are present, approximately 95% being singletons, with the ten largest covering approximately 0.4%. Sequencing input: naive CD4+ T cells from PBMCs. The receptors were gathered from a man between 18 and 29 years old in good health. Some clones in this sample may be carry-over from other donors' samples. Both conserved end residues are part of each CDR3. Each record gives: J gene, V gene, clone size, CDR3 length, D gene, CDR3 DNA, CDR3 protein. D genes are given only for firm matches. For some rows the clone size is stated as once, few or many, or as a class when expanded; others skip it.

j_gene: TRBJ2-7; v_gene: TRBV14; abundance: .; len: 15; d_gene: TRBD1; CDR3nt: TGTGCCAGCAGCCCCCTAGGACAGGGAACCTACGAGCAGTACTTC; CDR3aa: CASSPLGQGTYEQYF
j_gene: TRBJ2-3; v_gene: TRBV12-5; abundance: .; len: 13; d_gene: .; CDR3nt: TGTGCTAGTGGTTCCTCCGGGCATGATACGCAGTATTTT; CDR3aa: CASGSSGHDTQYF
j_gene: TRBJ2-7; v_gene: TRBV5-6; abundance: .; len: 17; d_gene: TRBD2; CDR3nt: TGTGCCAGCAGCCTTACCCTTAGCGGGAGGGCCGGTGTGGAGCAGTACTTC; CDR3aa: CASSLTLSGRAGVEQYF
j_gene: TRBJ2-3; v_gene: TRBV7-2; abundance: once; len: 14; d_gene: .; CDR3nt: TGTGCCAGCAGCTTAGTAGCGGCCACAGATACGCAGTATTTT; CDR3aa: CASSLVAATDTQYF
j_gene: TRBJ2-7; v_gene: TRBV28; abundance: .; len: 14; d_gene: .; CDR3nt: TGTGCCAGCAGCGCTCAGCCTAAATACTACGAGCAGTACTTC; CDR3aa: CASSAQPKYYEQYF
j_gene: TRBJ2-4; v_gene: TRBV29-1; abundance: .; len: 16; d_gene: TRBD2; CDR3nt: TGCAGCGTTTCAGGACTAGCGGGAGGGCCGGGAAACATTCAGTACTTC; CDR3aa: CSVSGLAGGPGNIQYF
j_gene: TRBJ2-1; v_gene: TRBV2; abundance: .; len: 11; d_gene: .; CDR3nt: TGTGCCAGCAGTGAATGGGGTGAGCAGTTCTTC; CDR3aa: CASSEWGEQFF
j_gene: TRBJ1-1; v_gene: TRBV5-6; abundance: .; len: 13; d_gene: .; CDR3nt: TGTGCCAGCAGCTTGAAAATCAGGAGCCAAGCTTTCTTT; CDR3aa: CASSLKIRSQAFF
j_gene: TRBJ1-2; v_gene: TRBV28; abundance: .; len: 12; d_gene: .; CDR3nt: TGTGCCAGCAGCTTGATGGTGGGTGGCTACACCTTC; CDR3aa: CASSLMVGGYTF
j_gene: TRBJ1-2; v_gene: TRBV6-5; abundance: .; len: 15; d_gene: .; CDR3nt: TGTGCCAGCAGTTACTCGGATATGCAAAGGGTCGGCTACACCTTC; CDR3aa: CASSYSDMQRVGYTF
j_gene: TRBJ1-1; v_gene: TRBV6-5; abundance: few; len: 13; d_gene: .; CDR3nt: TGTGCCAGCAGTCTCAGGGGGAACACTGAAGCTTTCTTT; CDR3aa: CASSLRGNTEAFF
j_gene: TRBJ2-1; v_gene: TRBV9; abundance: once; len: 17; d_gene: TRBD2; CDR3nt: TGTGCCAGCAGCGCCGGGACTAGCGGGAGCTCCTACAATGAGCAGTTCTTC; CDR3aa: CASSAGTSGSSYNEQFF
j_gene: TRBJ1-1; v_gene: TRBV5-6; abundance: .; len: 15; d_gene: .; CDR3nt: TGTGCCAGCAGCTTTACCCCAGCCGCGGGCACTGAAGCTTTCTTT; CDR3aa: CASSFTPAAGTEAFF
j_gene: TRBJ1-4; v_gene: TRBV7-6; abundance: .; len: 13; d_gene: .; CDR3nt: TGTGCCAGCAGCTTAGAGAGACCGGGAAAACTGTTTTTT; CDR3aa: CASSLERPGKLFF
j_gene: TRBJ1-5; v_gene: TRBV28; abundance: .; len: 15; d_gene: .; CDR3nt: TGTGCCAGCAGTTTTTACGTGTATAGCAATCAGCCCCAGCATTTT; CDR3aa: CASSFYVYSNQPQHF